This is a list of T cell receptor beta chains from one sample in a study of post-analysis software for immune sequencing data. TCRdb used MiXCR to reprocess the PCR reads, holding one entry per CDR3 protein. The data hold some 160,000 distinct CDR3 sequences, with around 36% observed a single time. This sample comprised blood, obtained after autologous hematopoietic stem cell transplantation. These receptors came from a girl aged 5 to 17 with multiple sclerosis. Each CDR3 is given with its conserved first and last residue. Fields, in order: clone size, D gene, V gene, J gene, CDR3 protein, CDR3 DNA. D genes are given only for firm matches. Clone size is shown for a subset of rows, as once, few, many or a class of expanded clone.

abundance: few
d_gene: TRBD1
v_gene: TRBV10-3
j_gene: TRBJ2-7
CDR3aa: CASKGQELYEQYF
CDR3nt: TGTGCCAGCAAGGGACAGGAGCTATACGAGCAGTACTTC

abundance: few
d_gene: TRBD2
v_gene: TRBV20-1
j_gene: TRBJ2-7
CDR3aa: CSAYSGSSSPEQYF
CDR3nt: TGCAGTGCTTATAGCGGGAGTTCGTCCCCCGAGCAGTACTTC

abundance: few
d_gene: .
v_gene: TRBV5-6
j_gene: TRBJ2-5
CDR3aa: CASRPGTGEQYF
CDR3nt: TGTGCCAGCAGACCCGGGACGGGGGAGCAGTACTTC

abundance: .
d_gene: TRBD2
v_gene: TRBV12-3/TRBV12-4
j_gene: TRBJ2-1
CDR3aa: CASALADSFNEQFF
CDR3nt: TGTGCCAGCGCTCTAGCGGACTCCTTCAATGAGCAGTTCTTC

abundance: .
d_gene: .
v_gene: TRBV7-9
j_gene: TRBJ2-6
CDR3aa: CASSSREALSGANVLTF
CDR3nt: TGTGCCAGCAGCTCTCGGGAAGCCCTCTCTGGGGCCAACGTCCTGACTTTC

abundance: .
d_gene: .
v_gene: TRBV20-1
j_gene: TRBJ2-7
CDR3aa: CSALSFSYEQYF
CDR3nt: TGCAGTGCCCTTAGTTTCTCCTACGAGCAGTACTTC

abundance: few
d_gene: .
v_gene: TRBV3-1
j_gene: TRBJ2-3
CDR3aa: CASSHSRGADTQYF
CDR3nt: TGTGCCAGCAGCCACTCCCGGGGTGCAGATACGCAGTATTTT

abundance: .
d_gene: TRBD2
v_gene: TRBV19
j_gene: TRBJ2-7
CDR3aa: CASSIAGGQDEQYF
CDR3nt: TGTGCCAGTAGTATAGCGGGAGGGCAGGACGAGCAGTACTTC

abundance: .
d_gene: TRBD1
v_gene: TRBV6-6
j_gene: TRBJ1-4
CDR3aa: CASSPRQGGVNEKLFF
CDR3nt: TGTGCCAGCAGCCCCCGACAGGGGGGGGTTAATGAAAAACTGTTTTTT

abundance: .
d_gene: .
v_gene: TRBV15
j_gene: TRBJ2-3
CDR3aa: CATSRDTQARRLRTDTQYF
CDR3nt: TGTGCCACCAGCAGAGATACGCAGGCCCGGCGCTTGCGCACAGATACGCAGTATTTT

abundance: few
d_gene: .
v_gene: TRBV6-2/TRBV6-3
j_gene: TRBJ1-5
CDR3aa: CASSYIGQGGYQPQHF
CDR3nt: TGTGCCAGCAGTTACATTGGGCAGGGCGGATATCAGCCCCAGCATTTT

abundance: once
d_gene: TRBD2
v_gene: TRBV4-3
j_gene: TRBJ2-7
CDR3aa: CASSGREGDEQYF
CDR3nt: TGCGCCAGCAGTGGACGGGAGGGTGACGAGCAGTACTTC

abundance: .
d_gene: TRBD2
v_gene: TRBV15
j_gene: TRBJ2-4
CDR3aa: CATSRDRTSGRAFWF
CDR3nt: TGTGCCACCAGCAGAGACCGGACTAGCGGGAGGGCCTTCTGGTTC

abundance: .
d_gene: .
v_gene: TRBV7-2
j_gene: TRBJ1-1
CDR3aa: CASSLDSSGTLRAFF
CDR3nt: TGTGCCAGCAGCTTAGACTCGTCAGGGACCTTGAGAGCTTTCTTT

abundance: few
d_gene: TRBD1
v_gene: TRBV24-1
j_gene: TRBJ1-5
CDR3aa: CATSEGTVNQPQHF
CDR3nt: TGTGCCACCAGTGAGGGGACAGTAAATCAGCCCCAGCATTTT

abundance: .
d_gene: TRBD1
v_gene: TRBV20-1
j_gene: TRBJ1-5
CDR3aa: CSASRQGNNQPQHF
CDR3nt: TGCAGTGCTTCGCGACAGGGCAACAATCAGCCCCAGCATTTT

abundance: many
d_gene: .
v_gene: TRBV7-6
j_gene: TRBJ2-7
CDR3aa: CASSLSPAYEQYF
CDR3nt: TGTGCCAGCAGCCTGTCTCCCGCCTACGAGCAGTACTTC

abundance: .
d_gene: TRBD1
v_gene: TRBV5-1
j_gene: TRBJ1-6
CDR3aa: CASSLGDRDLSPLHF
CDR3nt: TGCGCCAGCAGCTTGGGGGACAGGGACCTGTCACCCCTCCACTTT

abundance: .
d_gene: .
v_gene: TRBV6-5
j_gene: TRBJ2-7
CDR3aa: CASSYSLEGRYEQYF
CDR3nt: TGTGCCAGCAGTTACTCCCTGGAAGGGAGGTACGAGCAGTACTTC

abundance: .
d_gene: TRBD1
v_gene: TRBV25-1
j_gene: TRBJ1-1
CDR3aa: CASSPLGQGTEAFF
CDR3nt: TGTGCCAGCAGCCCTTTGGGACAGGGGACTGAAGCTTTCTTT

abundance: .
d_gene: TRBD2
v_gene: TRBV28
j_gene: TRBJ2-7
CDR3aa: CASRPGGAGGSSYEQYF
CDR3nt: TGTGCCAGCAGACCGGGGGGTGCGGGAGGAAGCTCCTACGAGCAGTACTTC

abundance: .
d_gene: TRBD1
v_gene: TRBV7-2
j_gene: TRBJ1-2
CDR3aa: CASSLAFGQGGGYTF
CDR3nt: TGTGCCAGCAGCTTAGCCTTCGGACAGGGTGGAGGCTACACCTTC

abundance: .
d_gene: .
v_gene: TRBV5-1
j_gene: TRBJ2-5
CDR3aa: CASSLEAMRGETQYF
CDR3nt: TGCGCCAGCAGCTTGGAGGCCATGCGAGGGGAGACCCAGTACTTC

abundance: .
d_gene: .
v_gene: TRBV5-1
j_gene: TRBJ2-7
CDR3aa: CASSLDQGLEQYF
CDR3nt: TGCGCCAGCAGCCTCGACCAGGGGCTCGAGCAGTACTTC

abundance: .
d_gene: TRBD2
v_gene: TRBV20-1
j_gene: TRBJ2-3
CDR3aa: CSARWREPYPSTDTQYF
CDR3nt: TGCAGTGCTAGGTGGCGGGAGCCTTACCCTAGCACAGATACGCAGTATTTT

abundance: few
d_gene: TRBD2
v_gene: TRBV3-1
j_gene: TRBJ2-1
CDR3aa: CASSPRTSGGFF
CDR3nt: TGTGCCAGCAGCCCCCGGACTAGCGGGGGGTTCTTC

abundance: .
d_gene: TRBD1
v_gene: TRBV20-1
j_gene: TRBJ1-2
CDR3aa: CSATLNGQGVYGYTF
CDR3nt: TGCAGTGCTACCTTGAATGGACAGGGCGTCTATGGCTACACCTTC

abundance: .
d_gene: .
v_gene: TRBV7-9
j_gene: TRBJ2-3
CDR3aa: CASSLGPPGDTQYF
CDR3nt: TGTGCCAGCAGCTTAGGGCCCCCAGGGGATACGCAGTATTTT

abundance: few
d_gene: .
v_gene: TRBV20-1
j_gene: TRBJ2-5
CDR3aa: CSARAVGTLSETQYF
CDR3nt: TGCAGTGCTAGAGCCGTGGGGACCCTCTCTGAGACCCAGTACTTC

abundance: .
d_gene: TRBD1
v_gene: TRBV7-2
j_gene: TRBJ2-7
CDR3aa: CASSPTGTGPTYEQYF
CDR3nt: TGTGCCAGCAGCCCTACCGGGACAGGACCTACCTACGAGCAGTACTTC

abundance: .
d_gene: .
v_gene: TRBV27
j_gene: TRBJ1-2
CDR3aa: CASSLGAGRGYGYTF
CDR3nt: TGTGCCAGCAGTTTAGGGGCAGGGAGGGGGTATGGCTACACCTTC

abundance: many
d_gene: .
v_gene: TRBV7-2
j_gene: TRBJ2-7
CDR3aa: CASSRWYEQYF
CDR3nt: TGTGCCAGCAGCCGGTGGTACGAGCAGTACTTC

abundance: few
d_gene: TRBD1
v_gene: TRBV4-1
j_gene: TRBJ2-1
CDR3aa: CASSQDVGDRPNNEQFF
CDR3nt: TGCGCCAGCAGCCAAGATGTGGGGGACAGGCCCAACAATGAGCAGTTCTTC

abundance: .
d_gene: TRBD2
v_gene: TRBV20-1
j_gene: TRBJ2-1
CDR3aa: CSARPPGREQHNEQFF
CDR3nt: TGCAGTGCTAGACCCCCCGGGCGGGAGCAACACAATGAGCAGTTCTTC

abundance: few
d_gene: TRBD2
v_gene: TRBV7-2
j_gene: TRBJ2-3
CDR3aa: CASSSVNSGRGTDTQYF
CDR3nt: TGTGCCAGCAGCTCCGTGAACAGCGGGAGGGGCACAGATACGCAGTATTTT

abundance: .
d_gene: TRBD2
v_gene: TRBV6-2/TRBV6-3
j_gene: TRBJ2-7
CDR3aa: CASRRTGTSGGTYEQYF
CDR3nt: TGTGCCAGCAGGCGGACCGGGACTAGCGGTGGAACCTACGAGCAGTACTTC

abundance: many
d_gene: .
v_gene: TRBV27
j_gene: TRBJ2-5
CDR3aa: CASSFTKPSHWYGETQYF
CDR3nt: TGTGCCAGCAGTTTTACCAAACCCAGCCACTGGTACGGAGAGACCCAGTACTTC

abundance: .
d_gene: .
v_gene: TRBV30
j_gene: TRBJ2-7
CDR3aa: CAWSRLASGAGEQYF
CDR3nt: TGTGCCTGGAGTCGTCTAGCTTCGGGAGCGGGTGAGCAGTACTTC

abundance: many
d_gene: .
v_gene: TRBV27
j_gene: TRBJ1-6
CDR3aa: CASSLGPANNSPLHF
CDR3nt: TGTGCCAGCAGTTTGGGCCCGGCCAATAATTCACCCCTCCACTTT

abundance: many
d_gene: .
v_gene: TRBV19
j_gene: TRBJ1-4
CDR3aa: CASSPPPGQKLFF
CDR3nt: TGTGCCAGTAGTCCACCACCGGGTCAAAAGCTGTTTTTT

abundance: few
d_gene: TRBD1
v_gene: TRBV6-6
j_gene: TRBJ2-3
CDR3aa: CASSYSQGVWTDTQYF
CDR3nt: TGTGCCAGCAGTTACTCGCAGGGGGTCTGGACAGATACGCAGTATTTT

abundance: few
d_gene: .
v_gene: TRBV12-3/TRBV12-4
j_gene: TRBJ2-3
CDR3aa: CASSLGRGSTDTQYF
CDR3nt: TGTGCCAGCAGTTTAGGACGGGGAAGCACAGATACGCAGTATTTT

abundance: .
d_gene: TRBD1
v_gene: TRBV4-3
j_gene: TRBJ2-7
CDR3aa: CASSQERGQAFYEQYF
CDR3nt: TGCGCCAGCAGCCAGGAGCGTGGACAGGCGTTCTACGAGCAGTACTTC

abundance: many
d_gene: TRBD2
v_gene: TRBV20-1
j_gene: TRBJ2-1
CDR3aa: CSARDSGGFSRDEQFF
CDR3nt: TGCAGTGCTAGAGATAGCGGGGGGTTCTCTCGGGATGAGCAGTTCTTC

abundance: .
d_gene: TRBD1
v_gene: TRBV2
j_gene: TRBJ2-1
CDR3aa: CASLRQGASGNEQFF
CDR3nt: TGTGCCAGCCTAAGACAGGGGGCGTCGGGCAATGAGCAGTTCTTC

abundance: .
d_gene: .
v_gene: TRBV29-1
j_gene: TRBJ2-7
CDR3aa: CSVEVRDTYEQYF
CDR3nt: TGCAGCGTTGAAGTCAGGGATACGTACGAGCAGTACTTC

abundance: few
d_gene: .
v_gene: TRBV6-5
j_gene: TRBJ1-2
CDR3aa: CASSYSTTGYGYTF
CDR3nt: TGTGCCAGCAGTTACTCGACCACGGGCTATGGCTACACCTTC

abundance: many
d_gene: .
v_gene: TRBV7-9
j_gene: TRBJ1-1
CDR3aa: CASSPHQRDMNTEAFF
CDR3nt: TGTGCCAGCAGCCCACATCAACGGGACATGAACACTGAAGCTTTCTTT

abundance: .
d_gene: .
v_gene: TRBV2
j_gene: TRBJ2-3
CDR3aa: CASSERKGDTQYF
CDR3nt: TGTGCCAGCAGTGAGAGGAAGGGGGATACGCAGTATTTT

abundance: few
d_gene: .
v_gene: TRBV7-9
j_gene: TRBJ2-1
CDR3aa: CASSRTEYNEQFF
CDR3nt: TGTGCCAGCAGCCGTACAGAATACAATGAGCAGTTCTTC

abundance: .
d_gene: .
v_gene: TRBV29-1
j_gene: TRBJ2-7
CDR3aa: CSVATLRHKALEQYF
CDR3nt: TGCAGCGTGGCGACTTTGAGACACAAGGCTCTCGAGCAGTACTTC

abundance: .
d_gene: TRBD2
v_gene: TRBV19
j_gene: TRBJ2-7
CDR3aa: CASSTAGGIYEQYF
CDR3nt: TGTGCCAGTAGTACGGCGGGAGGAATCTACGAGCAGTACTTC

abundance: .
d_gene: .
v_gene: TRBV3-1
j_gene: TRBJ1-1
CDR3aa: CASRGSTGEAFF
CDR3nt: TGTGCCAGCAGAGGGAGTACGGGTGAAGCTTTCTTT